The clone carrying this T cell receptor beta chain appeared once. A read error may be the cause here, since a much bigger clone is one base away. With a J-beta primer mix and a sample-barcoded 5' primer, a second PCR ran roughly 6 to 11 cycles. TCRdb re-called the 5' RACE reads with MiXCR, one entry per CDR3 protein. This table has around 1,500,000 distinct CDR3 sequences, around 42% appearing once. The sample originates from a study of blood T cells in healthy people across ages. Background on the study: The template switching approach captured approximately one barcoded beta molecule for every two T cells.

Germline V gene sequence: CDR1 SQVTM, CDR2 ANQGSEA. The CDR3 contains 14 residues. The sequenced sample consisted of blood. The source is a woman aged 18-35 years in good health. This chain joins TRBV29-1 and TRBJ2-1, with D maybe TRBD2 (6 bases). Written as DNA, the CDR3 is TGCGGCGGCAAACTAGCCAGCTCCTACAATGAGCAGTTCTTC. It yields the protein CGGKLASSYNEQFF.